These 20 T cell receptor beta chains share one sample of origin, sequenced in a study of blood T cell repertoires in COVID-19. The method was immunoSEQ multiplex PCR; TCRdb's version includes in-frame clones alone and lacks a portion of them. Among some 190,000 clones, over 75% were seen once, and the ten largest hold 11%. The sample taken for sequencing was peripheral blood. Source of these receptors: a human donor with active or convalescent COVID-19. The donor label of this sample is uncertain.

The chain links TRBV6-5 to TRBJ2-5; a possible D gene is TRBD2 (5 bases). The CDR3 extends over 14 amino acids. The germline V and J ends were trimmed by 2 bases and 2 bases, with 9 bases remaining between them. CDR1 is MNHEY, CDR2 SVGAGI, per germline. CDR3: CASSYRRLQETQYF. The CDR3 region has the DNA TGTGCCAGCAGTTACCGACGACTACAAGAGACCCAGTACTTC.

The J gene is TRBJ1-2, the V gene TRBV6-5; 9 nucleotides line up with TRBD1. V dropped 5 bases and J dropped 8; count of bases not matched to a gene: 9. The CDR3 runs 14 residues. CDR1 is MNHEY, CDR2 SVGAGI, per germline. CDR3 residues: CASSILGTGSGYTF. The DNA for the CDR3 is TGTGCCAGCAGTATTCTCGGGACAGGGAGCGGCTACACCTTC.

The chain couples TRBV5-1 to TRBJ1-2; D uncertain. This CDR3 is 12 amino acids long. V was trimmed by 4 bases and J by 4 bases, leaving 8 bases between them. Germline-derived CDR1 and CDR2 are SGHRS and YFSETQ. The CDR3 nucleotides read TGCGCCAGCAGCCCCGGGTCCTATGGCTACACCTTC. Translated, it gives CASSPGSYGYTF. The whole variable domain, remainder taken from reference TRBV5-1 and TRBJ1-2, is KAGVTQTPRYLIKTRGQQVTLSCSPISGHRSVSWYQQTPGQGLQFLFEYFSETQRNKGNFPGRFSGRQFSNSRSEMNVSTLELGDSALYLCASSPGSYGYTFGSGTRLTVV.

The V call is TRBV5-1, the J call TRBJ2-1; 10 nucleotides line up with TRBD2. Germline V gene data show CDR1 as SGHRS and CDR2 as YFSETQ. This CDR3 is 14 amino acids long. V shed 0 bases and J 7 bases; nucleotides not matched to a gene: 1. The CDR3 nucleotides read TGCGCCAGCAGCTTGGCTAGCGGGAGTAATGAGCAGTTCTTC. Protein sequence: CASSLASGSNEQFF.

The chain joins TRBV7-9 to TRBJ1-3, with 8 positions matching TRBD1. V lost 3 bases to trimming and J lost 3 bases; unmatched junction nucleotides: 4. The CDR3 has 15 residues. Germline V gene sequence: CDR1 SEHNR, CDR2 FQNEAQ (reference sequence). CDR3 DNA sequence: TGTGCCAGCAGCTTCCAGGGGGCTGTTGGAAACACCATATATTTT. It specifies CASSFQGAVGNTIYF.

The chain carries TRBV28 and TRBJ1-2; D is unclear. CDR3 length equals 15 residues. Trimming left V 7 bases short and J 3 bases short, with 18 bases between. Germline CDR1 and CDR2: MDHEN and SYDVKM. CDR3 nucleotides: TGTGCCAGCACCATTCCCGGTCTTACGGACTATGGCTACACCTTC. Translated: CASTIPGLTDYGYTF.

This clone was seen once. This chain joins TRBV9 and TRBJ2-3; D is ambiguous. Germline CDR1 reads SGDLS; CDR2 reads YYNGEE. CDR3 size: 15 residues. Trimming removed 4 bases from V and 6 bases from J, with 18 bases in between. The CDR3 DNA reads TGTGCCAGCAGCATCGAACAGTCCCCCAGGGATACGCAGTATTTT. It translates to CASSIEQSPRDTQYF.

J is TRBJ2-7 and V is TRBV19, with 9 bases aligning to TRBD1. The junction had 21 bases not matched to a gene; V was cut back by 0 bases and J by 6 bases. The CDR3 sequence is 20 residues long. Germline loops: CDR1 LNHDA, CDR2 SQIVND (reference sequence). CDR3 in amino acids: CASSIDLLGTGSPSRGEQYF. DNA for the CDR3: TGTGCCAGTAGTATAGATCTATTAGGGACAGGGAGCCCGAGTCGGGGCGAGCAGTACTTC.

With regard to this clone: The sample contains more than one DNA sequence encoding this CDR3. This chain links TRBV6-2 or TRBV6-3 with TRBJ1-5; 7 nucleotides line up with TRBD1. CDR1 and CDR2 from the germline V gene are MNHEY and SVGEGT. The V and J ends lost 0 bases and 0 bases, in that order; junction bases with no gene match: 2. This CDR3 comprises 16 residues. The CDR3 region is CASSYSGQTSNQPQHF. CDR3 sequence (DNA): TGTGCCAGCAGTTACTCGGGACAGACTAGCAATCAGCCCCAGCATTTT.

The rearrangement links TRBV19 to TRBJ2-4, with 9 bases matching TRBD1. The CDR3 has 15 residues. CDR1 LNHDA and CDR2 SQIVND come from the germline V gene (reference sequence). V shed 7 bases, J shed 1 base, and the junction held 5 bases outside the gene matches. The DNA of the CDR3 is TGTGCCAGTAAGGAGGACAGGGGTGCCAAAAACATTCAGTACTTC. Protein sequence: CASKEDRGAKNIQYF. Supplemented by reference TRBV19 and TRBJ2-4, the full variable domain reads DGGITQSPKYLFRKEGQNVTLSCEQNLNHDAMYWYRQDPGQGLRLIYYSQIVNDFQKGDIAEGYSVSREKKESFPLTVTSAQKNPTAFYLCASKEDRGAKNIQYFGAGTRLSVL.

V and J are TRBV2 and TRBJ2-1; TRBD2 matches at 14 bases. This CDR3 has 15 amino acids. Germline values: CDR1 SNHLY, CDR2 FYNNEI. V lost 7 bases, J lost 9 bases, and 8 bases stayed unmatched. The CDR3 spells CASIPGLAGVSEQFF. The CDR3 DNA reads TGTGCCAGCATTCCGGGACTAGCGGGAGTCAGTGAGCAGTTCTTC.

The V call is TRBV3-1 (or the pseudogene TRBV3-2), the J call TRBJ2-3, with TRBD2 identical over 7 bases. Germline CDR1 is LGHDT and CDR2 is YNNKEL (reference sequence). The CDR3 runs 17 residues. V shed 1 base and J 4 bases; nucleotides not matched to a gene: 11. The CDR3 nucleotides are TGTGCCAGCAGCCAAGCCTGGGGCGGGAGTATGGCAGATACGCAGTATTTT. This gives the protein CASSQAWGGSMADTQYF.

J is TRBJ2-5 and V is TRBV15; a weak D match, TRBD1 (6 bases). V gave up 1 base and J gave up 2 bases, with 20 bases separating them. Germline loops: CDR1 LNHNV, CDR2 YYDKDF (reference sequence). This CDR3 has 18 amino acids. This chain's CDR3 is CATSRAEWGPLSQETQYF. The CDR3 DNA follows: TGTGCCACCAGCAGAGCCGAGTGGGGGCCGCTAAGTCAAGAGACCCAGTACTTC.

V and J are TRBV25-1 and TRBJ2-2; D unclear. Germline V gene lookup returns CDR1 MGHDK and CDR2 SYGVNS. The CDR3 has 14 amino acids. Trimming stripped 7 bases from V and 3 bases from J, with 12 bases between. The CDR3 spells CASKTLRDTGELFF. As DNA, the CDR3 is TGTGCCAGCAAGACACTCCGAGACACCGGGGAGCTGTTTTTT.

The rearrangement joins TRBV15 to TRBJ2-7; the match to TRBD1 covers 7 bases. Germline CDR1 is LNHNV and CDR2 is YYDKDF (reference sequence). The CDR3 has 16 amino acids. The V segment lost 0 bases and the J segment 5 bases; nucleotides outside the gene matches: 10. CDR3 nucleotide sequence: TGTGCCACCAGCAGAGAGAGAGGGACAGTCCAGAACGAGCAGTACTTC. Protein: CATSRERGTVQNEQYF.

V and J are TRBV12-3 or TRBV12-4 and TRBJ1-1, with D maybe TRBD1 (5 bases). The ends were cut back, 10 bases at V and 4 bases at J, with 16 bases in the middle. The CDR3 runs to 13 residues. The CDR3 DNA follows: TGTGCCACCTTGGGGCCACCGGGCACTGAAGCTTTCTTT. Encoded protein: CATLGPPGTEAFF.

The CDR3 DNA follows: TGTGCCAGCAGCCCTACTTTACAGACAGGGCCTGGAAACACCATATATTTT. The encoded protein is CASSPTLQTGPGNTIYF. This chain connects TRBV3-1 (or the pseudogene TRBV3-2) to TRBJ1-3, with TRBD1 matching 7 bases. V trimming: 4 bases; J trimming: 2 bases; junction bases outside the gene matches: 11. Germline V lookup: CDR1 LGHDT, CDR2 YNNKEL (reference sequence). The CDR3 runs 17 residues.

The chain carries TRBV10-3 and TRBJ2-5, with D perhaps TRBD1 (6 bases). This CDR3 is 17 amino acids long. Trimming shortened V by 7 bases and J by 3 bases, and 24 bases separated the two germline ends. Germline V lookup: CDR1 ENHRY, CDR2 SYGVKD. In DNA, the CDR3 is TGTGCCATCAATTCACCCTCCGCAGGGGCAGGGAAAGAGACCCAGTACTTC. It specifies CAINSPSAGAGKETQYF.

The sample holds a few counts of this clone. The chain carries TRBV6-6 and TRBJ2-7; 7 bases align to TRBD2. The V segment lost 6 bases and the J segment 5 bases; nucleotides outside the gene matches: 16. The CDR3 extends over 16 amino acids. Germline V lookup: CDR1 MNHNY, CDR2 SVGAGI (reference sequence). CDR3 in DNA: TGTGCCAGCAGCCCACGTCTCGGCGGGAGTCCCCACGAGCAGTACTTC. It translates to CASSPRLGGSPHEQYF.

V is TRBV2 and J is TRBJ2-5; possibly TRBD2 for D (5 bases). V gave up 4 bases and J gave up 5 bases, with 11 bases separating them. CDR3 size: 13 residues. Germline CDR1 reads SNHLY; CDR2 reads FYNNEI. The CDR3, as DNA: TGTGCCAGCAGTGGCGGACTTAGGGAGACCCAGTACTTC. It yields the protein CASSGGLRETQYF.